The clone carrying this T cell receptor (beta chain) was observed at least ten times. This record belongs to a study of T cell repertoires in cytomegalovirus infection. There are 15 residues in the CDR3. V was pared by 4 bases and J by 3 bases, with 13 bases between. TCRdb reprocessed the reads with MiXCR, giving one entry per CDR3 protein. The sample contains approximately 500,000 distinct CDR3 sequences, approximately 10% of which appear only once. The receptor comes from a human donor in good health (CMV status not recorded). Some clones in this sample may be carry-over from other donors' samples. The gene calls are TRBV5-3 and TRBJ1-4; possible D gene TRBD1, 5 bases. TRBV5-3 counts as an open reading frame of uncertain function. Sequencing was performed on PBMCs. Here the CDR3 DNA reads TGTGCCAGAAGCCAGGGAGGGGAAGCTAATGAAAAACTGTTTTTT. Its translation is CARSQGGEANEKLFF.